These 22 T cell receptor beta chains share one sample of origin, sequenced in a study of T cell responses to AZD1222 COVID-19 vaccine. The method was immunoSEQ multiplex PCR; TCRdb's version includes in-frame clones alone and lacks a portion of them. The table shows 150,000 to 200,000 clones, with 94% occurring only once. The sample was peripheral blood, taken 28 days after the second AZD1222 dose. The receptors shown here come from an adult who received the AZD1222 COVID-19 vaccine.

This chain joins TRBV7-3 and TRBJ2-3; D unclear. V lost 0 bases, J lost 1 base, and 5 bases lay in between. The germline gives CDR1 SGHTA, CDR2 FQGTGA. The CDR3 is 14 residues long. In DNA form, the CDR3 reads TGTGCCAGCAGCTTAACTCAGGGCACAGATACGCAGTATTTT. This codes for CASSLTQGTDTQYF. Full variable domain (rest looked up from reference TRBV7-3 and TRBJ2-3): GAGVSQTPSNKVTEKGKYVELRCDPISGHTALYWYRQSLGQGPEFLIYFQGTGAADDSGLPNDRFFAVRPEGSVSTLKIQRTERGDSAVYLCASSLTQGTDTQYFGPGTRLTVL.

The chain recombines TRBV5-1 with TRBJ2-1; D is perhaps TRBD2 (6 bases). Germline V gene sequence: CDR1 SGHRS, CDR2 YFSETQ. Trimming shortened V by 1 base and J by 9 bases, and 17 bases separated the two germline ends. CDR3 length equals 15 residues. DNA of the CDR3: TGCGCCAGCAGCTTGCTGTCGGGAGCTCAGGCTGAGCAGTTCTTC. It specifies CASSLLSGAQAEQFF.

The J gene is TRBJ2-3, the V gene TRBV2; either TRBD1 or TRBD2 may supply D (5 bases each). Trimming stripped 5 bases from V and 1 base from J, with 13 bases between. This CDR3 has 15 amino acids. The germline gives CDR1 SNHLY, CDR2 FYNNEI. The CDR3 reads CASSIRGPGTDTQYF. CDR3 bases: TGTGCCAGCAGTATCCGGGGCCCGGGCACAGATACGCAGTATTTT. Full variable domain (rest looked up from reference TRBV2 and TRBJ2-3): EPEVTQTPSHQVTQMGQEVILRCVPISNHLYFYWYRQILGQKVEFLVSFYNNEISEKSEIFDDQFSVERPDGSNFTLKIRSTKLEDSAMYFCASSIRGPGTDTQYFGPGTRLTVL.

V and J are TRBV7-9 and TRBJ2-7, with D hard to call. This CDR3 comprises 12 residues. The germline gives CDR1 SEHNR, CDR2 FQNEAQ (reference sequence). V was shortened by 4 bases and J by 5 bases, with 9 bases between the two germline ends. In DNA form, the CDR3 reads TGTGCCAGCAGCTCACCTTACGACGAGCAGTACTTC. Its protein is CASSSPYDEQYF.

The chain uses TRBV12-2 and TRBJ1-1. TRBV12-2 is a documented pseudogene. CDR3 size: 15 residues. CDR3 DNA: TGTGCAAGTCGCTTAGTGTATGGAGGGAACACTGAAGCTTTCTTT. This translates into CASRLVYGGNTEAFF.

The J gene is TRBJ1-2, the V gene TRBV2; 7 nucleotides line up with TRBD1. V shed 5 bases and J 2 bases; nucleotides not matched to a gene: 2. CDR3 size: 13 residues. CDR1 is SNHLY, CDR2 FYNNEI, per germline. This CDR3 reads CASSRTGNYGYTF. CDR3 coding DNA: TGTGCCAGCAGTCGGACAGGAAACTATGGCTACACCTTC. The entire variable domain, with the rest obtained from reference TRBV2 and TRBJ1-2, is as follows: EPEVTQTPSHQVTQMGQEVILRCVPISNHLYFYWYRQILGQKVEFLVSFYNNEISEKSEIFDDQFSVERPDGSNFTLKIRSTKLEDSAMYFCASSRTGNYGYTFGSGTRLTVV.

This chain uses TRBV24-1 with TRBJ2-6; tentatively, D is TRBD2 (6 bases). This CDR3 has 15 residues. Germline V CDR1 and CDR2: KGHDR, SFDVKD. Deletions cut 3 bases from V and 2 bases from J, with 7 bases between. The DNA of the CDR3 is TGTGCCACCAGTGATCCGGGAGCTGGGGCCAACGTCCTGACTTTC. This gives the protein CATSDPGAGANVLTF.

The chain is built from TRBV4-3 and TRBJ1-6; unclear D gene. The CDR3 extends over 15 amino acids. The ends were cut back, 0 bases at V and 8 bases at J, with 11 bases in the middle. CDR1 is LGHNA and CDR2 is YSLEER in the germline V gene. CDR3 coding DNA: TGCGCCAGCAGCCAAGAGCTCCAGATCTATTCACCCCTCCACTTT. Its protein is CASSQELQIYSPLHF.

This CDR3 reads CASSPSSGNTIYF. The CDR3 nucleotides read TGTGCCAGCAGTCCCTCCTCTGGAAACACCATATATTTT. This sequence joins TRBV12-3 or TRBV12-4 and TRBJ1-3; D gene unclear. The CDR3 extends over 13 amino acids. V lost 5 bases and J lost 0, with 5 bases in between.

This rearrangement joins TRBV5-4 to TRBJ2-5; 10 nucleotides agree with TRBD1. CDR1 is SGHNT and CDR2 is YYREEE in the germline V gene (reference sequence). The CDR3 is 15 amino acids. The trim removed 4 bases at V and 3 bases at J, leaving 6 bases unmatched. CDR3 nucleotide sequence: TGTGCCAGCAGCCCCGGGACAGGGGCGGAAGAGACCCAGTACTTC. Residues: CASSPGTGAEETQYF.

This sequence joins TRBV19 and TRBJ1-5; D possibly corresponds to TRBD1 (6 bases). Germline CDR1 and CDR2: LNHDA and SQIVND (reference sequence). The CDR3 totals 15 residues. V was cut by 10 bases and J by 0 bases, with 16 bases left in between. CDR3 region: CATRVGTNSNQPQHF. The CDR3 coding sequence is TGTGCCACAAGGGTGGGGACAAATAGCAATCAGCCCCAGCATTTT.

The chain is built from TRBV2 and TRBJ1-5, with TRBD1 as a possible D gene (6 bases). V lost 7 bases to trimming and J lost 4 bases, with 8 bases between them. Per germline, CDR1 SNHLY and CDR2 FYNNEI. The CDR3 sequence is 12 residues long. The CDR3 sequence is CASKQGNQPQHF. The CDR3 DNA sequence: TGTGCCAGCAAACAGGGAAATCAGCCCCAGCATTTT.

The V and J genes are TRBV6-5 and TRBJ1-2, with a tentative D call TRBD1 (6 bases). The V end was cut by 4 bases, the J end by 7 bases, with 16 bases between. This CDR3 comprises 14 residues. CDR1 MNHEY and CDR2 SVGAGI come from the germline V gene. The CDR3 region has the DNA TGTGCCAGCAGTTTGGGGGCAGGGGTTAGTGGCTACACCTTC. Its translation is CASSLGAGVSGYTF.

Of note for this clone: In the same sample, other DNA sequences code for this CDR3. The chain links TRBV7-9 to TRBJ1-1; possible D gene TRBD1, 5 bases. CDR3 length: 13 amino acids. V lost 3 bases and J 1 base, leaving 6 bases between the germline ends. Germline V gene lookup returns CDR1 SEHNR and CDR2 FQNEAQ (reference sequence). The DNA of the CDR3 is TGTGCCAGCAGCTTGACAGAGAACACTGAAGCTTTCTTT. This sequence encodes CASSLTENTEAFF.

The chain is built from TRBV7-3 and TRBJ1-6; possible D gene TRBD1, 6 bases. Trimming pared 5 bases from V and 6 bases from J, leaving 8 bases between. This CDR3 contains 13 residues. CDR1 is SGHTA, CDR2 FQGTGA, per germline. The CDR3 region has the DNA TGTGCCAGCAGCCCCAGGGGTAATTCACCCCTCCACTTT. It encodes CASSPRGNSPLHF.

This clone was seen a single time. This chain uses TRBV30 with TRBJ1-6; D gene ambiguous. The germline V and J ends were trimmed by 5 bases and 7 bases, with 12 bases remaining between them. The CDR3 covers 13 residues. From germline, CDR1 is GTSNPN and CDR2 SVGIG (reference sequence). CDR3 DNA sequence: TGTGCCTGGGGACCCGAAGGGAATTCACCCCTCCACTTT. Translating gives CAWGPEGNSPLHF.

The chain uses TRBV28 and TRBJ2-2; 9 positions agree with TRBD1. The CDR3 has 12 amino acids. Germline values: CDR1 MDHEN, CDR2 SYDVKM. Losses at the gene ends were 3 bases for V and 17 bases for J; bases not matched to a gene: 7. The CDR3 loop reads CASSFGRDRVFF. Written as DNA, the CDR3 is TGTGCCAGCAGTTTCGGGCGGGACAGGGTATTTTTT.

The CDR3 DNA reads TGTGCCTGGAGAAAGACTAGCGGGAACCACGAGCAGTACTTC. Translating it yields CAWRKTSGNHEQYF. The rearrangement joins TRBV30 to TRBJ2-7; 11 positions match TRBD2. The V and J ends lost 3 bases and 5 bases, in that order; junction bases with no gene match: 6. Germline CDR1 is GTSNPN and CDR2 is SVGIG (reference sequence). CDR3 length: 14 residues.

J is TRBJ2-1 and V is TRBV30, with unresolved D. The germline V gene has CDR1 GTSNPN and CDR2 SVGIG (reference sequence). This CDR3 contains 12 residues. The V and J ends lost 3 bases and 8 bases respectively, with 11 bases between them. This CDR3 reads CAWSPGDDEQFF. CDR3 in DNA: TGTGCCTGGAGCCCTGGAGACGATGAGCAGTTCTTC.

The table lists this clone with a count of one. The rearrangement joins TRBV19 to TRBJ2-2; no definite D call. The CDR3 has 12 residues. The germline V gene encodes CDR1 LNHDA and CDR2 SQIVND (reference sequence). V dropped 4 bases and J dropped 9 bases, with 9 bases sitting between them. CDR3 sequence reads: CASSKNWRELFF. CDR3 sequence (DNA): TGTGCCAGTAGTAAAAACTGGAGGGAGCTGTTTTTT. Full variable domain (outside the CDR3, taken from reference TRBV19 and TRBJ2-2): DGGITQSPKYLFRKEGQNVTLSCEQNLNHDAMYWYRQDPGQGLRLIYYSQIVNDFQKGDIAEGYSVSREKKESFPLTVTSAQKNPTAFYLCASSKNWRELFFGEGSRLTVL.

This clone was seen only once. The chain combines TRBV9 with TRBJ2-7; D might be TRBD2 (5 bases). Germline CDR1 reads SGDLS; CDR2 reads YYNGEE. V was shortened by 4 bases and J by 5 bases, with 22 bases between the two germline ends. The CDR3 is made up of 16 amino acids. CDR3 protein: CASSPPQGSGKNEQYF. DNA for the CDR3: TGTGCCAGCAGCCCTCCCCAAGGCAGCGGAAAAAACGAGCAGTACTTC.

The chain's CDR3 is CAISESISREPFF. CDR3 DNA: TGTGCCATCAGTGAGTCGATTTCCAGGGAACCATTCTTT. This rearrangement joins TRBV10-3 to TRBJ1-1; maybe TRBD1 (5 bases). The germline gives CDR1 ENHRY, CDR2 SYGVKD. This CDR3 has 13 residues. Trimming pared 0 bases from V and 14 bases from J, leaving 16 bases between.